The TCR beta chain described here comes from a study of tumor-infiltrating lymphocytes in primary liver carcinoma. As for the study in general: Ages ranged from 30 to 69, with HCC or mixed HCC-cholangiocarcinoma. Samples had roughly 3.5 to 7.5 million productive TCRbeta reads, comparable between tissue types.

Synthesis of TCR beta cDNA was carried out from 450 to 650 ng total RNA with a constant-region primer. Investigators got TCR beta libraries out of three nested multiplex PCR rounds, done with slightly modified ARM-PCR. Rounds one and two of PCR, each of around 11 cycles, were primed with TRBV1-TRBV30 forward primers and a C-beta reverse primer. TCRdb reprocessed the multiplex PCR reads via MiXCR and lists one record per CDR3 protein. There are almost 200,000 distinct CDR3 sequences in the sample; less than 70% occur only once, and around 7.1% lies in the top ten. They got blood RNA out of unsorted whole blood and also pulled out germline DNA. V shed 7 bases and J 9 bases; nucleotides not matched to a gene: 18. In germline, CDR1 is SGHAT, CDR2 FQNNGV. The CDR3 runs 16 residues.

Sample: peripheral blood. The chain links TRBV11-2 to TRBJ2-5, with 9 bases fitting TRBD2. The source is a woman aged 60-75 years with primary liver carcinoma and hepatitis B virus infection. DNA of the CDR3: TGTGCCAGCACCTACTCCCGTGGTAGCGGGAGAGGGGCCCAGTACTTC. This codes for CASTYSRGSGRGAQYF.